This T cell receptor (beta chain) was sequenced during a study of T cell repertoires in cytomegalovirus infection (dated by TCRdb to about 2019). Turning to the overall study: Donor HLA type was relevant to the analysis, because carriage of CMV infection together with the matching HLA type was indicated by public TCR beta signatures. Points the paper makes about the study in general: In both this cohort and an independent roughly 400-donor cohort, the cumulative frequency of public TCR beta family members distinguished carriers of CMV infection plus the relevant HLA type. The ex vivo response was dominated by HLA-C-restricted CMV-specific TCR beta clonotypes, which also provided the single most frequent clonotype in two of eight donors.

This sample was sequenced with an Illumina HiSeq 1500. TCRdb reran the public reads through fastp at Q25 and MiXCR, keeping productive beta chains. For every CDR3 protein sequence, its rows merge into one entry that carries the most common genes and DNA. The sample has roughly 200,000 distinct CDR3 sequences on record, about a tenth of them singletons. Roughly 4.8% of the sample belongs to the ten largest clones. Comments on this clonotype: Its antigen remains unidentified. Base qualities were left out, and no much larger clone turns up one base away.

The sequencing input was PBMCs. The TCR was taken from a human donor in good health (CMV status not recorded). Some clones in this sample may be carry-over from other donors' samples.

The DNA sequence reads TGTGCCACTAGCTCATCGGAAAGTCCGAATTCACCCCTCCACTTT. This translates into CATSSSESPNSPLHF. The V and J genes are TRBV12-3 or TRBV12-4 and TRBJ1-6; the D gene cannot be named for sure. V lost 10 bases and J lost 7 bases; the stretch between them is 20 bases long. From cysteine to phenylalanine, the CDR3 is 15 amino acids long. The retained sequence is limited to the CDR3, 45 bases, with the frame set at the first base.